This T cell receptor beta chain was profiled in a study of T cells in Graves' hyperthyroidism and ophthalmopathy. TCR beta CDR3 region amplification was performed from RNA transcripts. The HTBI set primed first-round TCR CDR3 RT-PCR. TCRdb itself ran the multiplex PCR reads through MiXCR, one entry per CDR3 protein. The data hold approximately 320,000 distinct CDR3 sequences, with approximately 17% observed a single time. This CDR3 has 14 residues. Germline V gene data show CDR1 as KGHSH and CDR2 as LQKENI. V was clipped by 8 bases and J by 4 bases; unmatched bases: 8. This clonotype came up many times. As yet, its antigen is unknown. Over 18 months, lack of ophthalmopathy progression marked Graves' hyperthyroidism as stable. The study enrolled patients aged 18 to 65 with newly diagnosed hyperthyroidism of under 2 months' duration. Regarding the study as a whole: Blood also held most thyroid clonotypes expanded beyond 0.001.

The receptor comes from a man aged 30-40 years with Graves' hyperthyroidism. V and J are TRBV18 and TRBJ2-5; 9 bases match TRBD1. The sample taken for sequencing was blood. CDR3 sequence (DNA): TGTGCCAGCACAAGGGACAGGGAGGCAGAGACCCAGTACTTC. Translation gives CASTRDREAETQYF.